The 3 T cell receptor beta chains below were found in one sample sequenced in a study of T-cell memory formation after mild COVID-19. MiXCR, applied by TCRdb to the 5' RACE reads, yields one record per CDR3 protein. The sample consists of tens of thousands of distinct CDR3 sequences, 7% to 9.5% of them appearing once. The sample consisted of PBMCs or a T cell subset sorted from them (not recorded which). The receptors were gathered from a man younger than 30 who had mild COVID-19 (a few samples of this study predate the infection). Cell type and time point are not known.

Many counts were recorded for this clonotype. The chain couples TRBV20-1 to TRBJ2-2; 12 positions agree with TRBD2. This CDR3 has 17 residues. Looked up from germline, CDR1 is DFQATT and CDR2 is SNEGSKA (reference sequence). After removal of 1 base from V and 4 bases from J, the junction contained 7 bases not matched to a gene. The CDR3 loop is CSARGPSGGAGTGELFF. The CDR3 DNA reads TGCAGTGCTAGAGGTCCTAGCGGGGGGGCCGGCACCGGGGAGCTGTTTTTT.

This clonotype has ten or more counts. The gene calls are TRBV4-3 and TRBJ2-3; possible D gene TRBD1, 5 bases. Between the trimmed V and J ends, which lost 0 bases and 4 bases, there was a span of 11 bases. Germline assignment: CDR1 LGHNA and CDR2 YSLEER. This CDR3 has 15 residues. Here the CDR3 reads CASSQEWQGPDTQYF. CDR3 bases: TGCGCCAGCAGCCAAGAGTGGCAGGGCCCAGATACGCAGTATTTT.

This clonotype showed up many times. The rearrangement links TRBV7-8 to TRBJ1-6; no clear D gene. The CDR3 covers 18 residues. Germline CDR1 SGHVS, CDR2 FQNEAQ. V shed 5 bases and J shed 0 bases, with 17 bases lying between them. The CDR3 nucleotides read TGTGCCAGCAGCAATCCCATTACCGAGAGCTCCTATAATTCACCCCTCCACTTT. This codes for CASSNPITESSYNSPLHF.